This TCR beta chain is drawn from a study of Ad26.COV2.S vaccination and SARS-CoV-2 variants. As to this clone: Its cognate antigen is unknown.

The CDR3 is 17 residues long. CDR1 and CDR2 (germline): LNHNV, YYDKDF (reference sequence). With V trimmed by 0 bases and J by 8 bases, 6 bases remained unmatched. General study findings and limits: Researchers reported similar non-spike TCR breadth in vaccine and placebo recipients. The TCR breadth and depth analyses may have produced an underestimate of total T cell responses. Placebo recipients showed lower spike-specific TCR breadth than vaccinees. A substantial breadth of spike-specific CD8+ and CD4+ T cell responses after vaccination has been reported.

Sequenced by immunoSEQ multiplex PCR; TCRdb stores in-frame clones only, minus some. The table includes 180,000 or so clones, roughly 89% detected once. Sequences were derived from peripheral blood, sampled after recovery from COVID-19. The chain has TRBV15 and TRBJ2-1; the match to TRBD2 covers 14 bases. This clonotype originated in a human donor who had recovered from COVID-19. As DNA, the CDR3 is TGTGCCACCAGCAGAGAGCCGGGACTAGCGGGAGTCGATGAGCAGTTCTTC. Its protein is CATSREPGLAGVDEQFF.